This T cell receptor (beta chain) was observed in a study of blood T cell repertoires in COVID-19. Overall study: The study drew acute and convalescent COVID-19 samples from the United States, Italy and Spain. Nucleic acid was either cDNA or gDNA, and it came from T cells, B-cell-depleted T cells, or PBMCs.

Original handling: Estimated nucleated cell counts came from reference gene primer amplification. TCRdb keeps only in-frame clones here, not all; method: immunoSEQ multiplex PCR. V, J and clone size reflect that table, while D and trimming were determined from the DNA. The sample contains under 250,000 clones, around 83% of which appear only once. After removal of 2 bases from V and 6 bases from J, the junction contained 9 bases not matched to a gene. Germline CDR1 reads LGHNA; CDR2 reads YNFKEQ. The CDR3 has 16 residues. V gene TRBV4-2 combines with J gene TRBJ2-3; 9 bases are shared with TRBD2. Sequencing was carried out using peripheral blood. This receptor was taken from a man over 45 with active or convalescent COVID-19. The CDR3 reads CASSQFAGGPADTQYF. The CDR3 DNA reads TGTGCCAGCAGCCAATTTGCGGGAGGGCCGGCGGATACGCAGTATTTT.